Listed below are T cell receptor beta chains from one sample, sequenced in a study of blood T cell repertoires in COVID-19. Profiling relied on immunoSEQ multiplex PCR, and the TCRdb table lists in-frame clones only, not all of them. The sample holds hundreds of thousands of clones, around 90% seen once. The sample taken for sequencing was PBMCs or T cells enriched from blood (not recorded which). The receptors here all came from a woman under 30 with acute COVID-19. The CDR3 runs from the conserved cysteine through the conserved F or W. The order of the fields is V gene, D gene, clone size, J gene, CDR3 protein, CDR3 DNA. A D gene is named only where the DNA matches it firmly. A clone size is listed for some rows: how often the clone was seen (once, few, many), or a class if it is expanded.

TRBV3-1/TRBV3-2	.	.	TRBJ2-5	CASSQENREETQYF	TGTGCCAGCAGCCAAGAGAACAGAGAAGAGACCCAGTACTTC
TRBV27	.	.	TRBJ1-2	CASRRLDLREINYGYTF	TGTGCCAGCAGACGTTTAGATCTTCGGGAGATTAACTATGGCTACACCTTC
TRBV28	.	.	TRBJ2-6	CASSLTGFSGANVLTF	TGTGCCAGCAGCCTAACAGGGTTCTCCGGGGCCAACGTCCTGACTTTC
TRBV13	TRBD1	.	TRBJ2-5	CASSSLGDRGRTQETQYF	TGTGCCAGCAGCTCTCTGGGGGACAGGGGGCGAACCCAAGAGACCCAGTACTTC
TRBV6-5	TRBD1	.	TRBJ1-2	CASSSPDRGAYGYTF	TGTGCCAGCAGTTCCCCGGACAGGGGCGCCTATGGCTACACCTTC
TRBV7-2	TRBD1	.	TRBJ2-1	CASSSGQGWGNEQFF	TGTGCCAGCAGCAGCGGACAGGGTTGGGGCAATGAGCAGTTCTTC
TRBV19	TRBD2	.	TRBJ2-7	CASSSGLAGVYEQYF	TGTGCCAGTAGTAGCGGACTAGCGGGAGTCTACGAGCAGTACTTC
TRBV19	TRBD1	.	TRBJ1-2	CASSTTGDRLGYTF	TGTGCCAGTAGTACGACAGGGGATCGGCTCGGCTACACCTTC
TRBV5-8	TRBD1	.	TRBJ1-2	CASSLLSGGTNTF	TGTGCCAGCAGCTTGTTGTCAGGGGGGACGAACACCTTC
TRBV5-4	.	.	TRBJ1-1	CASSPRGGRGDTEAFF	TGTGCCAGCAGCCCTAGGGGGGGGCGCGGGGACACTGAAGCTTTCTTT
TRBV29-1	TRBD1	.	TRBJ1-1	CSIDRGTEAFF	TGCAGCATTGACAGGGGCACTGAAGCTTTCTTT
TRBV6-5	.	.	TRBJ2-7	CASRKGREGDYEQYF	TGTGCCAGCAGGAAGGGCAGGGAGGGGGATTACGAGCAGTACTTC
TRBV5-4	TRBD1	.	TRBJ1-4	CASSRDSGADEKLFF	TGTGCCAGCAGCCGGGACAGTGGTGCTGATGAAAAACTGTTTTTT
TRBV7-9	.	.	TRBJ2-2	CASSTIGELFF	TGTGCCAGCAGCACAATAGGGGAGCTGTTTTTT
TRBV3-1/TRBV3-2	.	.	TRBJ2-1	CASSQVRSEEQFF	TGTGCCAGCAGCCAAGTTAGGAGCGAGGAGCAGTTCTTC
TRBV7-3	.	.	TRBJ1-5	CASSPDAGNQPQHF	TGTGCCAGCAGCCCCGATGCCGGTAATCAGCCCCAGCATTTT
TRBV29-1	TRBD1	.	TRBJ2-1	CSALTGSSYNEQFF	TGCAGCGCCCTGACAGGGAGCTCCTACAATGAGCAGTTCTTC
TRBV7-9	TRBD2	.	TRBJ2-7	CASSPGTSGRKPYEQYF	TGTGCCAGCAGCCCCGGGACTAGCGGGAGAAAACCCTACGAGCAGTACTTC
TRBV18	.	.	TRBJ1-6	CASSPPEGRNSPLHF	TGTGCCAGCTCACCACCGGAGGGAAGGAATTCACCCCTCCACTTT
TRBV28	.	.	TRBJ1-5	CASSLQRGRRSNQPQHF	TGTGCCAGCAGTTTACAACGCGGGCGGAGAAGCAATCAGCCCCAGCATTTT
TRBV5-6	.	.	TRBJ2-2	CASSFTPTGELFF	TGTGCCAGCAGCTTTACTCCCACCGGGGAGCTGTTTTTT
TRBV6-5	.	.	TRBJ1-2	CASRPPGRERGYTF	TGTGCCAGCAGACCCCCCGGGCGAGAGCGGGGCTACACCTTC
TRBV6-5	.	.	TRBJ2-5	CASSYGNLQETQYF	TGTGCCAGCAGTTACGGCAACCTCCAAGAGACCCAGTACTTC
TRBV5-1	.	.	TRBJ2-7	CASSDLSEFAYEQYF	TGCGCCAGCAGCGACCTTAGCGAGTTCGCCTACGAGCAGTACTTC
TRBV30	.	.	TRBJ1-1	CAESRNTEAFF	TGTGCCGAATCCAGGAACACTGAAGCTTTCTTT
TRBV19	.	.	TRBJ1-2	CASSIGQTYGYTF	TGTGCCAGTAGTATTGGACAGACATATGGCTACACCTTC
TRBV7-2	.	.	TRBJ1-2	CASSFWAGDYGYTF	TGTGCCAGCAGCTTTTGGGCAGGGGACTATGGCTACACCTTC
TRBV3-1/TRBV3-2	TRBD2	few	TRBJ2-1	CASTSQRLARNNEQFF	TGTGCCAGCACTTCCCAGCGACTAGCGCGCAACAATGAGCAGTTCTTC
TRBV9	.	.	TRBJ1-1	CASSTDGEVVNTEAFF	TGTGCCAGCAGCACGGACGGGGAGGTCGTTAACACTGAAGCTTTCTTT
TRBV7-9	.	.	TRBJ2-3	CASMNGGTDTQYF	TGTGCCAGCATGAACGGCGGGACAGATACGCAGTATTTT
TRBV6-5	TRBD1	.	TRBJ2-1	CASRLGQGARNEQFF	TGTGCCAGCAGGCTCGGGCAGGGGGCGCGCAATGAGCAGTTCTTC
TRBV30	TRBD2	.	TRBJ2-7	CAWSLLTSGFYEQYF	TGTGCCTGGTCCTTGCTTACTAGCGGTTTTTACGAGCAGTACTTC
TRBV7-2	TRBD2	.	TRBJ2-3	CASSPISGSSTDTQYF	TGTGCCAGCAGCCCCATTAGCGGGTCTAGCACAGATACGCAGTATTTT
TRBV15	.	once	TRBJ1-5	CATSQGGRVNQPQHF	TGTGCCACCAGCCAAGGCGGCAGGGTCAATCAGCCCCAGCATTTT
TRBV6-5	.	.	TRBJ1-1	CASSYDSLGEAFF	TGTGCCAGCAGTTACGACTCCCTTGGAGAAGCTTTCTTT
TRBV7-2	.	.	TRBJ1-2	CASSLPGHGYTF	TGTGCCAGCAGCTTACCAGGACACGGCTACACCTTC
TRBV2	.	.	TRBJ1-2	CASKAGTGPNYGYTF	TGTGCCAGCAAGGCCGGTACAGGCCCTAACTATGGCTACACCTTC
TRBV6-5	.	.	TRBJ1-1	CATTGAGLMNTEAFF	TGTGCCACCACAGGAGCAGGGCTCATGAACACTGAAGCTTTCTTT
TRBV2	.	.	TRBJ1-2	CASSERGRNYGYTF	TGTGCCAGCAGTGAGCGAGGGCGGAACTATGGCTACACCTTC
TRBV6-5	.	.	TRBJ1-1	CASSFGENTEAFF	TGTGCCAGCAGTTTCGGGGAGAACACTGAAGCTTTCTTT
TRBV7-9	.	.	TRBJ2-2	CASIGRLNTGELFF	TGTGCCAGCATAGGTAGACTCAACACCGGGGAGCTGTTTTTT
TRBV5-1	.	.	TRBJ1-1	CASSAQTTGYTEAFF	TGCGCCAGCAGCGCCCAAACTACAGGGTACACTGAAGCTTTCTTT
TRBV24-1	TRBD2	.	TRBJ2-3	CATSDRTSGRAEVTQYF	TGTGCCACCAGTGATCGGACTAGCGGGAGGGCCGAGGTTACGCAGTATTTT
TRBV10-1	.	.	TRBJ2-1	CASSESSGSYNEQFF	TGCGCCAGCAGTGAGTCGAGCGGGTCCTACAATGAGCAGTTCTTC
TRBV5-4	TRBD1	few	TRBJ2-3	CASSSIGTATLTDTQYF	TGTGCCAGCAGCTCGATAGGGACAGCAACCCTCACAGATACGCAGTATTTT
TRBV19	TRBD1	once	TRBJ1-5	CASSSTPRDRGSNQPQHF	TGTGCCAGTAGTTCCACTCCTCGGGACAGAGGTAGCAATCAGCCCCAGCATTTT